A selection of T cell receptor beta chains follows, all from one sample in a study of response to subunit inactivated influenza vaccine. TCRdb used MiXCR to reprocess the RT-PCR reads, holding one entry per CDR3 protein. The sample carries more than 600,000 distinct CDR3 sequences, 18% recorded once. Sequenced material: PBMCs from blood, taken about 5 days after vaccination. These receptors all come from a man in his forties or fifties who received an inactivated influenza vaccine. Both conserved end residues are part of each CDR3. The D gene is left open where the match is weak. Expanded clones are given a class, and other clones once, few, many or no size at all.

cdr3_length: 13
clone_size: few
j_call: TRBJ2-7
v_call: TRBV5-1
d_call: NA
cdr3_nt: TGCGCCAGCAGCTACCCGGGACAATACGAGCAGTACTTC
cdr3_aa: CASSYPGQYEQYF

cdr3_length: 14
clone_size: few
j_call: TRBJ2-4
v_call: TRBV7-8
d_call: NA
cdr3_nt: TGTGCCAGCAGCCAGCAACATGGAGTAAACATTCAGTACTTC
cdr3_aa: CASSQQHGVNIQYF

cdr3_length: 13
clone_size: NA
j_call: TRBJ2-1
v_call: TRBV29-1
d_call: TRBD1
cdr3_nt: TGCAGCGTGGGACAGGGATTGAATCATGAGCAGTTCTTC
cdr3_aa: CSVGQGLNHEQFF

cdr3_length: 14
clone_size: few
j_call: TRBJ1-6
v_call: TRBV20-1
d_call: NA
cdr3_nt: TGCAGTGCTAGAGATAGGGACGGGAATTCACCCCTCCACTTT
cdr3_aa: CSARDRDGNSPLHF

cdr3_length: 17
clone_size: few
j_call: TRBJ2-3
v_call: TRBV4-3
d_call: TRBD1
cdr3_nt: TGCGCCAGCAGCCTCCGCCCGGGACAGATTCTTCCAGATACGCAGTATTTT
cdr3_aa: CASSLRPGQILPDTQYF

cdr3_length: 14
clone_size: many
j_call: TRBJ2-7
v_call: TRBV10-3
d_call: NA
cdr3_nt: TGTGCCATCAGTGGTTCAGCGGACACCTACGAGCAGTACTTC
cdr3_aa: CAISGSADTYEQYF

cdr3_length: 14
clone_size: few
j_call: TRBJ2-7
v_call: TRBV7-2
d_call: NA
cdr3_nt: TGTGCCAGCAGCCCCTGGTGGGGGGCCGACGAGCAGTACTTC
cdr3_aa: CASSPWWGADEQYF

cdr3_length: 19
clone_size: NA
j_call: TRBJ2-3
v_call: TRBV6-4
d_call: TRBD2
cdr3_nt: TGTGCCAGCAGTGACTCGTCGAGCGGGGGGGCCGAGGGTCCAGATACGCAGTATTTT
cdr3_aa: CASSDSSSGGAEGPDTQYF

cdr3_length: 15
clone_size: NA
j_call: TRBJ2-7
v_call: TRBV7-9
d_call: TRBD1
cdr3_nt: TGTGCCAGCAGCTTTTGGACAGGGTCATTCTGGGAGCAGTACTTC
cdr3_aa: CASSFWTGSFWEQYF

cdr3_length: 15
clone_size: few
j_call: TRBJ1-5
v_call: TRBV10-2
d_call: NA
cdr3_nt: TGCGCCAGCACGGGCGCGGGCTATAGCAATCAGCCCCAGCATTTT
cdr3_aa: CASTGAGYSNQPQHF

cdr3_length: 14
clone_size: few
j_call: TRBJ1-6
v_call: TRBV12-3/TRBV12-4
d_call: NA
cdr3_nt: TGTGCCAGCAGTTTGCGGGGGGGGAGTTCACCCCTCCACTTT
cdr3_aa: CASSLRGGSSPLHF

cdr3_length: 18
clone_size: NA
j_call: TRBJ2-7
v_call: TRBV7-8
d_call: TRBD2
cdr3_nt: TGTGCCAGCAGCTTAGCGTGGACTAGCGGGGGGCACTCCTACGAGCAGTACTTC
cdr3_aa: CASSLAWTSGGHSYEQYF

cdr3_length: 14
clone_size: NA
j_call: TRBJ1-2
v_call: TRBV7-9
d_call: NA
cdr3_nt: TGTGCCAGCAGCTTAGGGGGGGTAGACTATGGCTACACCTTC
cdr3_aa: CASSLGGVDYGYTF

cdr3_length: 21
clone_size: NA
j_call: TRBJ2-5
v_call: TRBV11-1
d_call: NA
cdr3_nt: TGTGCCAGCAGCCTCCCAGCGGGTACGGACTTTGCGGCGATACGCCAAGAGACCCAGTACTTC
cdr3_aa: CASSLPAGTDFAAIRQETQYF

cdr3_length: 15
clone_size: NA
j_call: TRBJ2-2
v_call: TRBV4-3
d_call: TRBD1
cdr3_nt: TGCGCCAGCAGCCAAGAGGACAGGGGAACCGGGGAGCTGTTTTTT
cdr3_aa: CASSQEDRGTGELFF

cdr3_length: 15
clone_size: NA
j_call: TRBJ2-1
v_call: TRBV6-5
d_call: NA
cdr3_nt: TGTGCCATCAGTTACAGGGGGGACTACTACAATGAGCAGTTCTTC
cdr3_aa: CAISYRGDYYNEQFF

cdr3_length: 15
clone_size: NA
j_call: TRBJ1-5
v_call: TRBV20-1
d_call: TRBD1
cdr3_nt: TGCAGTGCTTCGGACAGGGGGGGAATGGGGCAGCCCCAGCATTTT
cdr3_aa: CSASDRGGMGQPQHF

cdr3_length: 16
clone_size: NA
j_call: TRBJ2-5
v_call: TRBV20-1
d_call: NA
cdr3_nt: TGCAGTGCTAGAGATACCGGGGAAGGCTCCGCCAAGACCCAGTACTTC
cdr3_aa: CSARDTGEGSAKTQYF

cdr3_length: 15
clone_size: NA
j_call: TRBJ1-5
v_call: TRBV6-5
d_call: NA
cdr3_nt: TGTGCCAGCAGTTATGGGACCTCTTCCAATCAGCCCCAGCATTTT
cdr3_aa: CASSYGTSSNQPQHF

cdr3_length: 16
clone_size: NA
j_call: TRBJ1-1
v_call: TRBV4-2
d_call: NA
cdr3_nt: TGTGCCAGCAGCCAATTTAGCGGGACTCCGAACACTGAAGCTTTCTTT
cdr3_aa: CASSQFSGTPNTEAFF

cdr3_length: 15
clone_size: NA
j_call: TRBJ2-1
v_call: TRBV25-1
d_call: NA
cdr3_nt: TGTGCCAGCAGTGCAGAAGAGTATACCTACAATGAGCAGTTCTTC
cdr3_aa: CASSAEEYTYNEQFF

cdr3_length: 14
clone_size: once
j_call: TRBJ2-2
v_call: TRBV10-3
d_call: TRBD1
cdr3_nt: TGTGCCATCAGTGGACAGGGGTCGCCCGGGGAGCTGTTTTTT
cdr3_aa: CAISGQGSPGELFF

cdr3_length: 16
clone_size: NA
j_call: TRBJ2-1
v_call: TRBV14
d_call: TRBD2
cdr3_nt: TGTGCCAGCAGCGAGCGGGGTCTTCCCCTTTACAATGAGCAGTTCTTC
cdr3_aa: CASSERGLPLYNEQFF

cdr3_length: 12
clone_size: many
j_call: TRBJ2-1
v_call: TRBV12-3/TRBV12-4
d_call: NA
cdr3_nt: TGTGCCAGCAGGGGAGGTACAGACGAGCAGTTCTTC
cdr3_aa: CASRGGTDEQFF

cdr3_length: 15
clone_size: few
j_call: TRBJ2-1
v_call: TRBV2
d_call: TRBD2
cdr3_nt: TGTGCCAGCAGTGATCTCTTTCTAGCGGGAGGTGAGCAGTTCTTC
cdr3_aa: CASSDLFLAGGEQFF

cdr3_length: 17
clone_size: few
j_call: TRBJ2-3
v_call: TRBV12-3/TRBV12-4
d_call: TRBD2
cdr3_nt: TGTGCCAGCAGTATGACTAGCGGGAGATCCCGAGGATATACGCAGTATTTT
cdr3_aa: CASSMTSGRSRGYTQYF

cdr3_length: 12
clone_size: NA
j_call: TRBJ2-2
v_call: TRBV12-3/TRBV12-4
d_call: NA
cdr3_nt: TGTGCCAGCTCAGGGGAGGCCGGGGAGCTGTTTTTT
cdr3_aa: CASSGEAGELFF

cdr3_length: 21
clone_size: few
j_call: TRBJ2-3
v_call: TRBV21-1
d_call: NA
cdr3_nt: TGTGCCAGCAGCAAATTTTTTACTCCTCTAGCGGGAGGGCCTAGCACAGATACGCAGTATTTT
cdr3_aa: CASSKFFTPLAGGPSTDTQYF

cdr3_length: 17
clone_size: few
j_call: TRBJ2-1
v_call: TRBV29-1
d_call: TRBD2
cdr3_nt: TGCAGCGTTGAGGGACTAGCGGGAGTAAAATTGGCCAATGAGCAGTTCTTC
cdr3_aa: CSVEGLAGVKLANEQFF

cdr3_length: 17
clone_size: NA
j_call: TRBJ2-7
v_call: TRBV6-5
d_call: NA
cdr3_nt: TGTGCCAGCAGTTACCGGTGGGCTAGCGAGATGCCGTACGAGCAGTACTTC
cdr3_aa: CASSYRWASEMPYEQYF

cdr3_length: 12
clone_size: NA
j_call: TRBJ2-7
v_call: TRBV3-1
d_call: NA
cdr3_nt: TGTGCCAGCAGCCATAGGAGCGAGCTACGGTACTTC
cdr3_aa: CASSHRSELRYF

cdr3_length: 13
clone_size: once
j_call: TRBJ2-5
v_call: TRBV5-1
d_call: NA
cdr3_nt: TGCGCCAGCAGCGCAGCAGGGAGAGAGACCCAGTACTTC
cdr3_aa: CASSAAGRETQYF

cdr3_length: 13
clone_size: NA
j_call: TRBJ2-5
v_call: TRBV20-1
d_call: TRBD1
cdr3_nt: TGCAGTACTATCAAGGGACAGCAAGAGACCCAGTACTTC
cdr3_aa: CSTIKGQQETQYF

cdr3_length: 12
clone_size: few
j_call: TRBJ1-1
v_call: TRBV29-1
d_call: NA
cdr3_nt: TGCAGCGTTCGTCAACCACAAGGGGGAGCTTTCTTT
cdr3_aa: CSVRQPQGGAFF

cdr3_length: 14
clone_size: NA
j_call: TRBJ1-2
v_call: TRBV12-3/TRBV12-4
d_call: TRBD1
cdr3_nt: TGTGCCAGCAGCAAGGACAGGGGGATACGGGGCTACACCTTC
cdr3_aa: CASSKDRGIRGYTF

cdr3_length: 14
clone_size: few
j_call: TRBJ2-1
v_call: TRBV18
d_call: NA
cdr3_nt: TGTGCCAGCTCACCACCTAGGGGTTACAATGAGCAGTTCTTC
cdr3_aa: CASSPPRGYNEQFF

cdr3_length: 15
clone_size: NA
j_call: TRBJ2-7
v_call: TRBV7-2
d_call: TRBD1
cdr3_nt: TGTGCCAGCAGCCACCGGGGACAGGGATTGAGGGAGCAGTACTTC
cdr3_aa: CASSHRGQGLREQYF

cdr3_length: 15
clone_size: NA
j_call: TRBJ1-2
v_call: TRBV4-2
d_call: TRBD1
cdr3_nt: TGTGCCAGCAGCCCCGCGACAGGGGGAGACTATGGCTACACCTTC
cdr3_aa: CASSPATGGDYGYTF

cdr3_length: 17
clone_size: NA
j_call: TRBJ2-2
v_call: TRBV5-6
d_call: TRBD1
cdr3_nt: TGTGCCAGCAGCTCCTTAGGACAGGGGCCGAACACCGGGGAGCTGTTTTTT
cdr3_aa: CASSSLGQGPNTGELFF

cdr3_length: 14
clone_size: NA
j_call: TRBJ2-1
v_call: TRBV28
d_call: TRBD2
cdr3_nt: TGTGCCAGCAGTTTTACTAGCGGGAGGCATGAGCAGTTCTTC
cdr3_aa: CASSFTSGRHEQFF

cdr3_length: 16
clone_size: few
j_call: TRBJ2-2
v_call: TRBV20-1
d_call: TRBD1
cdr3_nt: TGCAGTGCTGGGATCCGGGACAGGGGTTGGACCGGGGAGCTGTTTTTT
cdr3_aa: CSAGIRDRGWTGELFF

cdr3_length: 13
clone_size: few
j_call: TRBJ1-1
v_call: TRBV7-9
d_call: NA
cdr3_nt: TGTGCCAGCAGCTTATGGGCGGACACTGAAGCTTTCTTT
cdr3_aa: CASSLWADTEAFF

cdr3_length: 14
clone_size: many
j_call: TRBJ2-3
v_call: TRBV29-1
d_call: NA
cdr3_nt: TGCAGCGTTGAATCCCCAGGGGGCACAGATACGCAGTATTTT
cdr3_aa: CSVESPGGTDTQYF

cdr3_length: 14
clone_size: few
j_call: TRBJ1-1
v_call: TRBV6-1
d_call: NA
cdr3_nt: TGTGCCAGCAGTGAAGACAGCATGAACACTGAAGCTTTCTTT
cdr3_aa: CASSEDSMNTEAFF

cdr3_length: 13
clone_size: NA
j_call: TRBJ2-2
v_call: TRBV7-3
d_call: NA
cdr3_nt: TGTGCCAGCAGACGAAGCGGGACCGGGGAGCTGTTTTTT
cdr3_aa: CASRRSGTGELFF

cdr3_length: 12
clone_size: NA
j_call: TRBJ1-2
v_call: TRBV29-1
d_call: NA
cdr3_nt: TGCAGCGTTGAGGGGTCTAACTATGGCTACACCTTC
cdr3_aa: CSVEGSNYGYTF

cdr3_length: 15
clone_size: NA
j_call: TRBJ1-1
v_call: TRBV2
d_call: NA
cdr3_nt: TGTGCCAGCAGACGTATAGCCGGGGGCGGCACTGAAGCTTTCTTT
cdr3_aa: CASRRIAGGGTEAFF

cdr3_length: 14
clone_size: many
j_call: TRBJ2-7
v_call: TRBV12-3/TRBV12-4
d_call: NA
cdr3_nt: TGTGCCAGCAGTTTCGAACAGGGTATCTACGAGCAGTACTTC
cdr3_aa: CASSFEQGIYEQYF

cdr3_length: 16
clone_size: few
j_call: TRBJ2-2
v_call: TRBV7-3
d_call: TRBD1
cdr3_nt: TGTGCCAGCAGCCACACCGGGACAGGGAGGACCGGGGAGCTGTTTTTT
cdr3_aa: CASSHTGTGRTGELFF

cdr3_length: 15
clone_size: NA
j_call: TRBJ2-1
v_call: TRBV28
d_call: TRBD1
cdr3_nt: TGTGCCAGCAGTCCTCCTGGGACAGGGGTCAATGAGCAGTTCTTC
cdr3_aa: CASSPPGTGVNEQFF

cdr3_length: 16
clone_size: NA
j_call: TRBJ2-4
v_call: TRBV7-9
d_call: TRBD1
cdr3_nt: TGTGCCAGCAGCCCTGCGGGGACAGGGGGCAAAAACATTCAGTACTTC
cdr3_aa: CASSPAGTGGKNIQYF

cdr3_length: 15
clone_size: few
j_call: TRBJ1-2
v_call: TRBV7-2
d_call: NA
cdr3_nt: TGTGCCAGCAGCCGTTGGCAGGGGCTTGTTTATGGCTACACCTTC
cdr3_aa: CASSRWQGLVYGYTF

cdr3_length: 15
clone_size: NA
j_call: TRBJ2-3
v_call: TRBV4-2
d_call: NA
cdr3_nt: TGTGCCAGCAGCCAAGATCGGGGGAGCACAGATACGCAGTATTTT
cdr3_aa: CASSQDRGSTDTQYF

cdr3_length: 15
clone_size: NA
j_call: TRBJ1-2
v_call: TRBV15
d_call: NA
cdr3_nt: TGTGCCACCAGCAGAGATAAGATCGGGGCCTATGGCTACACCTTC
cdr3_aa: CATSRDKIGAYGYTF

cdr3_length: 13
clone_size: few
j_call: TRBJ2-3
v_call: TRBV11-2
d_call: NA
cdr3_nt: TGTGCCAGCAGCCCAGCGCGGTCAGATACGCAGTATTTT
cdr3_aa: CASSPARSDTQYF

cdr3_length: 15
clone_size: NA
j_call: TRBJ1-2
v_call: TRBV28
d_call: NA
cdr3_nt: TGTGCCAGCAGTTTGGCTATCACGGCTAACTATGGCTACACCTTC
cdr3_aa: CASSLAITANYGYTF

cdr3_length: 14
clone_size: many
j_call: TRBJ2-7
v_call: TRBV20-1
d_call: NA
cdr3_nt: TGCAGTGCTAGAGTTAGAAGGGGCCCCTACGAGCAGTACTTC
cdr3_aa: CSARVRRGPYEQYF

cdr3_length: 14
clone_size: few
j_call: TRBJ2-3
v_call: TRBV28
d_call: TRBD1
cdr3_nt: TGTGCCAGCAGTTCTGGACAGGTCCCAGATACGCAGTATTTT
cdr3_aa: CASSSGQVPDTQYF

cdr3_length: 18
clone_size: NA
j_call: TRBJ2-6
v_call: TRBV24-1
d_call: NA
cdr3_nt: TGTGCCACCAGTGGGGTTCGGGGGACTCATTCTGGGGCCAACGTCCTGACTTTC
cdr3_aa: CATSGVRGTHSGANVLTF